Each of the 29 T cell receptor beta chains below was sequenced from the same sample in a study of cytomegalovirus exposure and HLA in healthy donors. Vbeta (60) and Jbeta (13) primers were used in the PCR. The data were produced by immunoSEQ multiplex PCR, yet TCRdb's version contains in-frame clones alone and is incomplete. Of 150,000 to 200,000 clones in the sample, approximately 73% were seen once. The specimen sequenced was PBMCs. These receptors came from a man aged 25 to 40 in good health and CMV-seropositive.

The rearrangement links TRBV21-1 to TRBJ2-7; no DNA check was done on the table's D call, TRBD1. TRBV21-1 is noted as a pseudogene. The CDR3 has 16 amino acids. The CDR3 loop reads CASSTYCQGHPYEQYF. The CDR3 DNA reads as TGTGCCAGCAGCACGTATTGCCAGGGTCATCCCTACGAGCAGTACTTC.

This clone was found a few times. This chain links TRBV7-6 with TRBJ2-1; D not certain. Germline-derived CDR1 and CDR2 are SGHVS and FNYEAQ. Between the trimmed V and J ends, which lost 1 base and 3 bases, there was a span of 4 bases. This CDR3 region has 13 residues. CDR3 DNA sequence: TGTGCCAGCAGCTTAGGGAGCTACAATGAGCAGTTCTTC. This gives the protein CASSLGSYNEQFF.

This clone was counted a few times. The chain couples TRBV10-2 to TRBJ2-1, with a weak D call TRBD2 (6 bases). This CDR3 contains 14 residues. CDR1 WSHSY and CDR2 SAAADI come from the germline V gene. With 4 bases removed from V and 1 base from J, the gap between germline ends came to 8 bases. The CDR3 nucleotides are TGCGCCAGCAGTGTAGCGGTTTCCTACAATGAGCAGTTCTTC. Its protein product is CASSVAVSYNEQFF.

The rearrangement uses TRBV11-3 and TRBJ1-2; D is possibly TRBD1 (5 bases). Trimming stripped 5 bases from V and 6 bases from J, with 19 bases between. The CDR3 contains 15 residues. Germline CDR1 and CDR2: SGHNT and YENEEA. The CDR3 region is CASSDRWEGLDGYTF. CDR3 DNA: TGTGCCAGCAGCGATCGGTGGGAGGGACTCGATGGCTACACCTTC.

V and J are TRBV11-3 and TRBJ2-7, with 9 nucleotides matching TRBD1. The CDR3 spans 13 residues. V lost 8 bases and J lost 5; bases outside the gene matches: 7. CDR1 is SGHNT and CDR2 is YENEEA in the germline V gene. CDR3: CASGWTGVHEQYF. The CDR3, as DNA: TGTGCCAGCGGCTGGACAGGGGTGCACGAGCAGTACTTC.

The V and J genes are TRBV5-1 and TRBJ2-7, with D unclear. Germline V gives CDR1 SGHRS, CDR2 YFSETQ. The CDR3 runs to 14 residues. Trimming left V 0 bases short and J 2 bases short, with 9 bases between. CDR3 region: CASSLEVLAYEQYF. DNA of the CDR3: TGCGCCAGCAGCTTGGAAGTTCTAGCCTACGAGCAGTACTTC.

The chain links TRBV15 to TRBJ2-7; a possible D gene is TRBD2 (6 bases). This CDR3 has 15 residues. V was trimmed by 0 bases and J by 3 bases, leaving 12 bases between them. Germline assignment: CDR1 LNHNV and CDR2 YYDKDF (reference sequence). The CDR3 bases are TGTGCCACCAGCAGAGAGGGAGGTCGGTACTACGAGCAGTACTTC. It translates to CATSREGGRYYEQYF.

V gene TRBV30 combines with J gene TRBJ1-2, with D tentatively TRBD1 (5 bases). Trimming cost V 8 bases and J 3 bases, with 16 bases left between them. The CDR3 loop spans 13 amino acids. CDR1 is GTSNPN and CDR2 is SVGIG in the germline V gene (reference sequence). For the CDR3, the DNA is TGTGCCACCAGGGCCCACGGGTACTATGGCTACACCTTC. Its protein product is CATRAHGYYGYTF.

This chain connects TRBV4-2 to TRBJ1-2, with 7 nucleotides matching TRBD1. The V and J ends lost 0 bases and 5 bases, in that order; junction bases with no gene match: 6. The CDR3 loop spans 15 amino acids. Germline loops: CDR1 LGHNA, CDR2 YNFKEQ. The CDR3 sequence: CASSQDRQGFYGYTF. CDR3 nucleotides: TGTGCCAGCAGCCAAGATCGACAGGGTTTTTATGGCTACACCTTC.

The rearrangement joins TRBV18 to TRBJ1-5; TRBD1 matches at 7 bases. Germline CDR1 reads KGHSH; CDR2 reads LQKENI. CDR3 length equals 15 residues. Unmatched junction bases numbered 9, after V lost 6 bases and J lost 4 bases. Written as DNA, the CDR3 is TGTGCCAGCTCGGGGGGACAGCCTGGGAATCAGCCCCAGCATTTT. Translating gives CASSGGQPGNQPQHF. Combining the CDR3 with reference TRBV18 and TRBJ1-5 gives the whole variable domain NAGVMQNPRHLVRRRGQEARLRCSPMKGHSHVYWYRQLPEEGLKFMVYLQKENIIDESGMPKERFSAEFPKEGPSILRIQQVVRGDSAAYFCASSGGQPGNQPQHFGDGTRLSIL.

This clone was counted once. In nucleotides, the CDR3 is TGTGCCAGCTCACCCGCCCGAGGAGGGAATTCACCCCTCCACTTT. Amino acids: CASSPARGGNSPLHF. The V and J genes are TRBV18 and TRBJ1-6; the D is unclear. This CDR3 spans 15 amino acids. Trimming removed 3 bases at V and 7 bases at J, with 13 bases between. Germline V gives CDR1 KGHSH, CDR2 LQKENI.

The gene calls are TRBV7-3 and TRBJ2-7, with 9 bases fitting TRBD1. Germline V gene lookup returns CDR1 SGHTA and CDR2 FQGTGA. The CDR3 spans 15 residues. V lost 5 bases to trimming and J lost 6 bases; unmatched junction nucleotides: 11. CDR3 in DNA: TGTGCCAGCAGCCCTTTGGGACAGGGAAGAGGCGAGCAGTACTTC. Protein: CASSPLGQGRGEQYF.

The rearrangement uses TRBV10-3 and TRBJ1-2, with a tentative D call TRBD1 (6 bases). Germline V gene sequence: CDR1 ENHRY, CDR2 SYGVKD. The CDR3 sequence is 13 residues long. Deletions cut 11 bases from V and 7 bases from J, with 20 bases between. CDR3 residues: CASTGGGGSGYTF. The CDR3 bases are TGTGCCTCCACCGGGGGGGGCGGGAGTGGCTACACCTTC.

A few counts support this clone. The chain joins TRBV27 to TRBJ2-5; tentative D call: TRBD2 (6 bases). The germline V gene encodes CDR1 MNHEY and CDR2 SMNVEV (reference sequence). Trimming removed 8 bases at V and 5 bases at J, with 30 bases between. There are 18 residues in the CDR3. CDR3 region: CASRKKHLEGVRGETQYF. The CDR3 DNA sequence: TGTGCCAGCCGGAAGAAACACTTAGAGGGAGTCCGGGGGGAGACCCAGTACTTC.

This rearrangement joins TRBV14 to TRBJ2-1; 10 nucleotides line up with TRBD2. The CDR3 extends over 17 amino acids. CDR1 is SGHDN, CDR2 FVKESK, per germline. The trim removed 3 bases at V and 4 bases at J, leaving 9 bases unmatched. DNA of the CDR3: TGTGCCAGCAGCCACAGACCCGGGACTAGCGTTTACAATGAGCAGTTCTTC. Amino acid sequence: CASSHRPGTSVYNEQFF.

This clone was found a few times. V gene TRBV27 combines with J gene TRBJ1-3; weak D call: TRBD1 (6 bases). The CDR3 consists of 15 residues. CDR1 MNHEY and CDR2 SMNVEV come from the germline V gene (reference sequence). With 5 bases removed from V and 3 bases from J, the gap between germline ends came to 14 bases. The CDR3 sequence is CASSPEGTYGNTIYF. The CDR3 nucleotides read TGTGCCAGCAGTCCGGAAGGGACATATGGAAACACCATATATTTT.

This clone was seen more than once but under ten times. The chain links TRBV19 to TRBJ2-7; 9 bases line up with TRBD1. Germline assignment: CDR1 LNHDA and CDR2 SQIVND (reference sequence). V trimming: 8 bases; J trimming: 4 bases; junction bases outside the gene matches: 9. This CDR3 is built from 14 residues. The CDR3 coding sequence is TGTGCCAGTGGTCCCGGGACAGGGCCTTACGAGCAGTACTTC. Its translation: CASGPGTGPYEQYF.

CDR3 residues: CASRELEGKGYTF. CDR3 coding DNA: TGCGCCAGCAGGGAACTGGAGGGGAAAGGCTACACCTTC. The chain joins TRBV5-1 to TRBJ1-2; D might be TRBD1 (5 bases). In germline, CDR1 is SGHRS, CDR2 YFSETQ. V was trimmed by 5 bases and J by 8 bases, leaving 16 bases between them. This CDR3 region has 13 residues.

This clone was found a few times. The genes are TRBV2 and TRBJ2-2; perhaps TRBD2 as D (6 bases). With 8 bases removed from V and 7 bases from J, the gap between germline ends came to 17 bases. Germline lookup yields CDR1 SNHLY and CDR2 FYNNEI. This CDR3 spans 14 amino acids. For the CDR3, the DNA is TGTGCCAGCTTCACGGCGGAGGGAAGCGGGGAGCTGTTTTTT. It specifies CASFTAEGSGELFF.

This clone was seen once. This rearrangement joins TRBV30 to TRBJ2-5; D gene ambiguous. The DNA end is more similar to TRBJ2-7, so the J call may be wrong. There are 13 residues in the CDR3. The germline gives CDR1 GTSNPN, CDR2 SVGIG (reference sequence). The CDR3 protein is CAWAEAPLYEQYF. CDR3 DNA: TGTGCCTGGGCCGAAGCCCCACTATACGAGCAGTACTTC.

Comments on this clone: Distinct nucleotide sequences in the sample also encode this CDR3. This chain connects TRBV30 to TRBJ2-7, with D tentatively TRBD2 (5 bases). The CDR3 totals 13 residues. Deletions cut 0 bases from V and 2 bases from J, with 8 bases between. The germline gives CDR1 GTSNPN, CDR2 SVGIG (reference sequence). The CDR3 DNA reads TGTGCCTGGAGTGTAGGAGGAACCTACGAGCAGTACTTC. Residues: CAWSVGGTYEQYF.

The rearrangement uses TRBV25-1 and TRBJ2-7; no clear D gene. Deletions cut 8 bases from V and 2 bases from J, with 16 bases between. The germline V gene encodes CDR1 MGHDK and CDR2 SYGVNS. The CDR3 sequence is 14 residues long. The CDR3 spells CASESPVSPYEQYF. CDR3 nucleotide sequence: TGTGCCAGCGAGTCTCCGGTCTCCCCCTACGAGCAGTACTTC.

In DNA form, the CDR3 reads TGTGCCTGGAGTTCTAGCGGGAGAGGAGAGCAGTACTTC. It specifies CAWSSSGRGEQYF. The chain has TRBV30 and TRBJ2-7; the match to TRBD2 covers 10 bases. V lost 2 bases and J lost 7; bases outside the gene matches: 5. Per germline, CDR1 GTSNPN and CDR2 SVGIG (reference sequence). This CDR3 spans 13 amino acids.

The chain has TRBV5-1 and TRBJ2-3; 10 positions agree with TRBD2. Trimming removed 3 bases from V and 6 bases from J; junction bases left unmatched: 25. Looked up from germline, CDR1 is SGHRS and CDR2 is YFSETQ. CDR3 size: 21 residues. CDR3 in DNA: TGCGCCAGCAGCTCCCGGACCCGCAAAGCGGGAGGGCGGGTCACCGGGGATACGCAGTATTTT. Amino acid sequence: CASSSRTRKAGGRVTGDTQYF. The full variable domain, in which reference TRBV5-1 and TRBJ2-3 provide the parts outside the CDR3, is KAGVTQTPRYLIKTRGQQVTLSCSPISGHRSVSWYQQTPGQGLQFLFEYFSETQRNKGNFPGRFSGRQFSNSRSEMNVSTLELGDSALYLCASSSRTRKAGGRVTGDTQYFGPGTRLTVL.

The V call is TRBV28, the J call TRBJ2-5, with D tentatively TRBD1 (6 bases). The germline V gene encodes CDR1 MDHEN and CDR2 SYDVKM. There are 15 residues in the CDR3. V was trimmed by 10 bases and J by 4 bases, leaving 22 bases between them. In DNA form, the CDR3 reads TGTGCCATCATGACAGGCCCAAATGGGGTAGAGACCCAGTACTTC. This gives the protein CAIMTGPNGVETQYF. The full variable domain, completed using reference TRBV28 and TRBJ2-5, is DVKVTQSSRYLVKRTGEKVFLECVQDMDHENMFWYRQDPGLGLRLIYFSYDVKMKEKGDIPEGYSVSREKKERFSLILESASTNQTSMYLCAIMTGPNGVETQYFGPGTRLLVL.

The rearrangement uses TRBV4-1 and TRBJ1-4, with D hard to call. CDR1 is MGHRA and CDR2 is YSYEKL in the germline V gene. The CDR3 totals 14 residues. V dropped 4 bases and J dropped 8 bases, with 14 bases sitting between them. DNA of the CDR3: TGCGCCAGCAGCCTCAGAGGGCCGGGGGAAAAACTGTTTTTT. As protein: CASSLRGPGEKLFF.

The genes are TRBV5-6 and TRBJ2-5; TRBD1 aligns across 7 bases. V lost 4 bases to trimming and J lost 4 bases; unmatched junction nucleotides: 4. The CDR3 spans 13 residues. CDR1 and CDR2 from the germline V gene are SGHDT and YYEEEE. CDR3 sequence reads: CASSMTGRETQYF. As DNA, the CDR3 is TGTGCCAGCAGCATGACAGGGAGAGAGACCCAGTACTTC.

The CDR3 DNA reads as TGTGCCAGCAGTCCTAGCGGGTTTAGCACAGATACGCAGTATTTT. Its protein is CASSPSGFSTDTQYF. This sequence joins TRBV2 and TRBJ2-3; 8 bases are shared with TRBD2. J gave up 0 bases and V 5 bases, and 4 bases lay outside the gene matches. Looked up from germline, CDR1 is SNHLY and CDR2 is FYNNEI. The CDR3 contains 15 residues.

The chain combines TRBV7-6 with TRBJ1-1; D is unresolved. Germline lookup yields CDR1 SGHVS and CDR2 FNYEAQ. Trimming left V 2 bases short and J 1 base short, with 14 bases between. This CDR3 is 16 amino acids long. This CDR3 reads CASSLFMGAKNTEAFF. The CDR3 nucleotides read TGTGCCAGCAGCTTATTTATGGGAGCCAAGAACACTGAAGCTTTCTTT.